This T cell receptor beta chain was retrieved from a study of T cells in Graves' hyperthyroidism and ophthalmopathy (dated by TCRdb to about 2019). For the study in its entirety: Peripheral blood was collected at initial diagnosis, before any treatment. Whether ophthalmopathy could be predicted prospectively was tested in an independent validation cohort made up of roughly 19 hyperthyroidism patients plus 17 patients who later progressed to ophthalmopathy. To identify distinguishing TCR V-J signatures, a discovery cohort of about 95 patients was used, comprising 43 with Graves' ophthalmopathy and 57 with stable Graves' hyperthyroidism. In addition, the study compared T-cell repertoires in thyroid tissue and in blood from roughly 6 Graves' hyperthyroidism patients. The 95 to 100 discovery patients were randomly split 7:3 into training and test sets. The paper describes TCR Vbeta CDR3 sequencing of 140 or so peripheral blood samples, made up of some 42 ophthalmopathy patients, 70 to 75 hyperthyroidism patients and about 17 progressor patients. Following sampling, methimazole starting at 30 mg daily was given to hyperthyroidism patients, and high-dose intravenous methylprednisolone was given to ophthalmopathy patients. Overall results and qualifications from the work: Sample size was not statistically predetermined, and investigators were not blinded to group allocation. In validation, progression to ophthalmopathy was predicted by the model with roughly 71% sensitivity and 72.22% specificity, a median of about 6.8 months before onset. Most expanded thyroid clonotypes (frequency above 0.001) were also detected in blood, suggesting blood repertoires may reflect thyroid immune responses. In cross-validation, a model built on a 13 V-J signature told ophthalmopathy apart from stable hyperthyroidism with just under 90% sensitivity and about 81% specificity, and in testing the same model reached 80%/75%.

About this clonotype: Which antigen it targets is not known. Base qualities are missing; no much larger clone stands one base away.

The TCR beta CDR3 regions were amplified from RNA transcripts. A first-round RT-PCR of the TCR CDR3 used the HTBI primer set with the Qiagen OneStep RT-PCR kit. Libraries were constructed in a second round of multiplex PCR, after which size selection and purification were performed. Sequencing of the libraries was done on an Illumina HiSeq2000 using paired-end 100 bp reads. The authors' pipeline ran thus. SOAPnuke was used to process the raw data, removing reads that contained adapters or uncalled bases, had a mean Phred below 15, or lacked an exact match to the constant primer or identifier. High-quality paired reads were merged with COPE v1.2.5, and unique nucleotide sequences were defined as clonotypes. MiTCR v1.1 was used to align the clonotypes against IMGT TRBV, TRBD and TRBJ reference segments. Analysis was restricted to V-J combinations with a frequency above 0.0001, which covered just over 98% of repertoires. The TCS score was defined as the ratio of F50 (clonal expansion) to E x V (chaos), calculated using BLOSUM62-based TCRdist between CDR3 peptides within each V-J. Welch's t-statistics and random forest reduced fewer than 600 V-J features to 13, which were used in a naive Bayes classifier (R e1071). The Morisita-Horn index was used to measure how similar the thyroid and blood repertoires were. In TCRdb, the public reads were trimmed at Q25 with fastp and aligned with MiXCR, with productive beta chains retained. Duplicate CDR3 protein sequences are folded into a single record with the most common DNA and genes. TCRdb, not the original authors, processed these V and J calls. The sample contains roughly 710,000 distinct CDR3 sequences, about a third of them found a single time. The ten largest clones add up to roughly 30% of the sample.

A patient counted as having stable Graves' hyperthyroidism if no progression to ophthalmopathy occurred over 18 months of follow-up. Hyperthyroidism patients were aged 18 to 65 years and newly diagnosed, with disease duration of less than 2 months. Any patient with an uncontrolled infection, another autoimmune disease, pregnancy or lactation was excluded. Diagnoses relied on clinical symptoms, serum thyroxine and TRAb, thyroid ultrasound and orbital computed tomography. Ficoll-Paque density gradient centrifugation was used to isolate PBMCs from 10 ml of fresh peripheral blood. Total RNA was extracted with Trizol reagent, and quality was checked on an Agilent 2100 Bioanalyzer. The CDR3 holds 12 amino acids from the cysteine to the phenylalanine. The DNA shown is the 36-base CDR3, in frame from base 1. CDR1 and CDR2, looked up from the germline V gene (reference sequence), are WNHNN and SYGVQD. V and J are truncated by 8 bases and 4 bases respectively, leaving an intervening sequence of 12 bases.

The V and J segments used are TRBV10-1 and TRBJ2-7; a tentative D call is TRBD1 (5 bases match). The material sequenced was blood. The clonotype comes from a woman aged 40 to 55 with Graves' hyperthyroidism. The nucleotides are TGCGCCAGCGTTTCCCCAGGGTACGAGCAGTACTTC. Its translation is CASVSPGYEQYF.